Listed below are T cell receptor beta chains from one sample, sequenced in a study of long-term antiretroviral therapy in people with HIV. Profiled with immunoSEQ multiplex PCR; TCRdb holds only in-frame clones, not every one. The table shows 25,000 to 35,000 clones, with 80% to 95% occurring only once. The sample in question was unsorted PBMCs, obtained 5.2 years after starting antiretroviral therapy. The receptors stem from a woman in her forties with HIV. Both conserved end residues are part of each CDR3. The size of a clone is reported for some rows only, either as once, few or many, or as a class for expanded clones.

clone_size j_call v_call cdr3_aa
once TRBJ1-2 TRBV6-5 CASSLREGPSTF
- TRBJ1-5 TRBV11-2 CASSFEGNPPQHF
- TRBJ1-5 TRBV27 CASSLSPNQPQHF
- TRBJ2-1 TRBV10-1 CASSESGRDEQFF
- TRBJ1-6 TRBV19 CASSASRQGAYSPLHF
- TRBJ1-4 TRBV25-1 CASSEPDRGPNEKLFF
- TRBJ1-3 TRBV4-3 CASSQDQGANTIYF
- TRBJ1-1 TRBV5-5 CASSAPDTGKTEAFF
few TRBJ2-1 TRBV7-7 CASSSSPGNEQFF
- TRBJ1-1 TRBV5-1 CASSLATGVMNTEAFF
few TRBJ2-5 TRBV5-4 CASSPGQGGETQYF
- TRBJ1-1 TRBV27 CASSLRVYGTSSEAFF
- TRBJ1-1 TRBV29-1 CSHRAWNTEAFF
- TRBJ2-1 TRBV30 CAWSRTSGGRNEQFF
- TRBJ1-4 TRBV7-8 CASSLISATNEKLFF
- TRBJ1-3 TRBV6-5 CASSSGHRSGNTIYF
- TRBJ2-2 TRBV10-3 CAIKVGGVVNSGGSGELFF
- TRBJ1-2 TRBV5-4 CASSFRSPGGYTF
- TRBJ1-6 TRBV9 CASSRGTYNSPLHF
- TRBJ2-7 TRBV4-1 CASSRQGGPSYEQYF
- TRBJ1-3 TRBV11-2 CASSPRERLSGNTIYF
- TRBJ2-1 TRBV10-2 CASMSGGSSYNEQFF
once TRBJ2-5 TRBV7-9 CASSVLGDQETQYF
- TRBJ2-3 TRBV5-4 CASSSTGTGTDTQYF